This TCR beta chain was observed in a study of blood T cell repertoires in COVID-19 (dated by TCRdb to the early 2020s). For the study in its entirety: Samples from collaborators originated in the United States, Italy and Spain and spanned both the acute and convalescent phases of COVID-19. Subjects who had been exposed to COVID-19, were actively infected with it, or had recovered from it provided the deeply sampled blood TCRbeta repertoires that made up the dataset. The material from the prospective study consisted of cDNA or gDNA derived from T cells, B-cell-depleted T cells, or PBMCs. HLA class I and class II types, where available, came from metadata supplied by the sample provider rather than from assay-based typing. Nearly every sample came with metadata listing a de-identified subject ID, COVID-19 status, age in years and sex. The repertoires were released in a freely available public database intended as a resource for research on the immune response to SARS-CoV-2. Samples came from the ongoing ImmuneRACE study (first 160 participants) plus 1,254 subjects from 6 global collaborators. What the work shows at the level of the full study, not this receptor alone: The amount of clinical and demographic metadata varied by source and participant and was provided uncurated.

TCRbeta CDR3 regions were amplified from genomic DNA using the immunoSEQ Assay, a bias-controlled multiplex PCR. Concerning the study's data processing: Nucleated cell counts per sample were estimated from amplification of reference gene primers within the assay. To quantify the absolute abundance of each unique TCRbeta CDR3 rearrangement, sequence reads were collapsed and filtered. Productive Simpson clonality was computed per sample as the square root of Simpson's diversity index over productive rearrangements. Here the immuneACCESS table is served through TCRdb, limited to in-frame sequences with V and J called. Missing clones are a known gap in these copies; in checked studies unresolved V genes cover under half, and the rest lacks a known reason. V and J calls and clone size are copied from that table; D and trimming were computed from the DNA. For this sample there are 250,000 to 300,000 clones; roughly 88% appear just once. Approximately 2% of the sample comes from the top ten.

The CDR3, from cysteine to phenylalanine, totals 15 residues. The retained sequence is limited to the CDR3, 45 bases, with the frame set at the first base. The germline V gene gives CDR1 as KGHSH and CDR2 as LQKENI. V loses 4 bases at its end and J loses 4 bases; junction bases beyond the gene matches: 4. Participants in the prospective study were enrolled through a virtual design, were aged roughly 18 to 90 years, and lived in 20 to 30 United States geographic areas. In the prospective study, participants were assigned to cohorts based on the clinical history participants reported in a screening survey and a study questionnaire. Recovered participants in ImmuneRACE Cohort 3 were defined by two consecutive negative NP/OP PCR tests, clearance by a healthcare professional, or resolution of symptoms. Each participant in the prospective study had whole blood, serum and a nasopharyngeal or oropharyngeal swab collected by mobile phlebotomists. Additional blood draws and questionnaires over an approximately 2-month period could optionally be provided by prospective study participants. Prospective study blood samples were shipped either frozen or at room temperature before DNA extraction.

With respect to this clone: This clone's antigen is unknown. Base qualities are not recorded, but no much larger clone differs from it by a single base.

The rearrangement combines TRBV18 with TRBJ1-6, with TRBD1 matching 7 junction bases. This TCR was sampled from a woman aged 45-65 years who had recovered from COVID-19. Sequencing used PBMCs or T cells enriched from blood (not recorded which). The nucleotides read TGTGCCAGCTCACTAGGGGGCGCGTATAATTCACCCCTCCACTTT. The translation is CASSLGGAYNSPLHF.